This TCR beta chain was sequenced in a study of T cell responses to AZD1222 COVID-19 vaccine. Study-wide results and caveats: Just a handful of AZD1222 recipients tested seropositive at baseline. Across spike, vaccine-associated CD4 TCRs were found, dominant at 160-218 and 743-854. Reportedly, nearly half the spike-specific TCRs target unmutated variant regions. The peak T cell response came first, and repertoires were sampled only after it.

From germline, CDR1 is SGHDN and CDR2 FVKESK. The CDR3 covers 14 residues. Trimming removed 1 base from V and 6 bases from J, with 13 bases in between. TCRdb's table, derived via immunoSEQ multiplex PCR, lists solely in-frame clones and lacks some. The data show approximately 200,000 clones, with approximately 86% seen just once and around 7.9% held by the top ten. For this clone: The target antigen is unknown.

This clonotype was obtained from an adult in good health. The specimen comprised peripheral blood, sampled on day 0 of AZD1222 vaccination. V is TRBV14 and J is TRBJ2-7, with D tentatively TRBD1 or TRBD2 (5 bases each). The CDR3, as DNA: TGTGCCAGCAGCCAAGTCCGAGGGCAGGGCGAGCAGTACTTC. Translated, it gives CASSQVRGQGEQYF.